The present T cell receptor (beta chain) was sequenced within a study of blood T cell repertoires in COVID-19. Overall study context: Samples of COVID-19 (acute and convalescent) were obtained from the United States, Italy and Spain. Sources were T cells, B-cell-depleted T cells, or PBMCs; the material itself was cDNA or gDNA.

From germline, CDR1 is LNHDA and CDR2 SQIVND (reference sequence). There are 15 residues in the CDR3. V shed 7 bases and J shed 11 bases, with 24 bases lying between them. In the authors' methods: Amplified reference gene primers provided the basis for estimating nucleated cell counts. Generated by immunoSEQ multiplex PCR, the TCRdb table keeps only in-frame clones and is missing some. The V and J calls and clone size were taken over from that table, and D and trimming were inferred from the DNA. This sample has about 240,000 clones, with around four fifths found just once. The rearrangement uses TRBV19 and TRBJ1-5; D is possibly TRBD1 (5 bases). The sequenced sample was peripheral blood. The clonotype originates from a woman in her 70s with acute or convalescent COVID-19. The CDR3 region is CASKSTGLQMGAQHF. CDR3 in DNA: TGTGCCAGTAAGTCAACGGGACTCCAAATGGGGGCCCAGCATTTT.